The rows below give T cell receptor beta chains drawn from one sample of a study of blood T cell repertoires in COVID-19. Repertoires were generated with immunoSEQ multiplex PCR, while TCRdb's copy carries only in-frame clones and drops some. The sample yields roughly 140,000 clones, 80% seen once. The sequenced sample was peripheral blood. These receptors were collected from a man aged 60-69 years with acute or convalescent COVID-19. The CDR3 runs from the conserved cysteine through the conserved F or W. The order of the fields is clone size, D gene, V gene, J gene, CDR3 DNA, CDR3 protein. The D gene is left open where the match is weak. Some rows mark clone size as missing; the rest say once, few, many or name a class of expanded clone.

-,-,TRBV5-4,TRBJ1-2,TGTGCCAGCAGCTCTGATCCTGGGACAATATATGGCTACACCTTC,CASSSDPGTIYGYTF
many,-,TRBV3-1/TRBV3-2,TRBJ1-6,TGTGCCAGCAGCCAAGGGGGAGGGGATAATTCACCCCTCCACTTT,CASSQGGGDNSPLHF
-,TRBD1,TRBV4-2,TRBJ2-7,TGTGCCAGCAGCCAAGTCGGGACAGGGGTCTACGAGCAGTACTTC,CASSQVGTGVYEQYF
-,-,TRBV2,TRBJ1-5,TGTGCCAGCACCTCCGGGGGGGGCCATCAGCCCCAGCATTTT,CASTSGGGHQPQHF
few,-,TRBV19,TRBJ2-6,TGTGCCAGTAGTACCCCTTCAGGGGGGTACTACTCTGGGGCCAACGTCCTGACTTTC,CASSTPSGGYYSGANVLTF
-,-,TRBV3-1/TRBV3-2,TRBJ2-5,TGTGCCAGCAGCCAGCGACGGGCGGGGAGGCGCCAAGAGACCCAGTACTTC,CASSQRRAGRRQETQYF
-,TRBD1,TRBV6-5,TRBJ1-3,TGTGCCAGCAGTTTGGGACAGACTGGAAACACCATATATTTT,CASSLGQTGNTIYF
once,-,TRBV7-2,TRBJ2-3,TGTGCCAGCAGCATCGGACTCTCGGCAGATACGCAGTATTTT,CASSIGLSADTQYF
-,-,TRBV6-5,TRBJ1-1,TGTGCCAGCAGAGGGGTAGCTGAAGCTTTCTTT,CASRGVAEAFF
-,TRBD1,TRBV7-2,TRBJ1-2,TGTGCCAGCAGCTTCTTGGACAGGGGGAATTTTAACTATGGCTACACCTTC,CASSFLDRGNFNYGYTF
-,TRBD1,TRBV6-5,TRBJ2-7,TGTGCCAGCACCACTAGGACAGGGGCTCGATACGAGCAGTACTTC,CASTTRTGARYEQYF
-,TRBD2,TRBV11-1,TRBJ2-3,TGTGCCAGCAGCTTAGGAGGGACTAGCGTCAATACGCAGTATTTT,CASSLGGTSVNTQYF
once,TRBD1,TRBV29-1,TRBJ2-2,TGCAGCGTTGTGGGTCCTACAGGGGGTGGCGGGGAGCTGTTTTTT,CSVVGPTGGGGELFF
-,-,TRBV9,TRBJ1-2,TGTGCCAGCAGCACAGGGACCTTCTATGGCTACACCTTC,CASSTGTFYGYTF
-,-,TRBV4-2,TRBJ2-7,TGTGCCAGCAGCCCCGGACTGGGACTTGAGCAGTACTTC,CASSPGLGLEQYF
-,-,TRBV7-9,TRBJ1-1,TGTGCCAGCAGCCCGACCGGGGGGACTGAAGCTTTCTTT,CASSPTGGTEAFF
-,TRBD2,TRBV7-2,TRBJ2-1,TGTGCCAGCAGTCCCGGGACTAGCGGGCTAAATGAGCAGTTCTTC,CASSPGTSGLNEQFF
-,-,TRBV25-1,TRBJ1-2,TGTGCCAGCAGTGAAGTTGGGGGGAGGGGTTCGGATGGCTACACCTTC,CASSEVGGRGSDGYTF
-,TRBD1,TRBV18,TRBJ1-4,TGTGCCAGCTCACCATCCGGGACAGGGGGCTATGAAAAACTGTTTTTT,CASSPSGTGGYEKLFF
-,-,TRBV30,TRBJ2-7,TGTGCCTGGAGCCAGAACTACGAGCAGTACTTC,CAWSQNYEQYF
-,TRBD1,TRBV7-3,TRBJ2-4,TGTGCCAGCAGCTTAATGGGACAGGGCCCAAACATTCAGTACTTC,CASSLMGQGPNIQYF
-,TRBD1,TRBV5-1,TRBJ2-1,TGCGCCAGCAGCCCCGGACAGGGCTACAATGAGCAGTTCTTC,CASSPGQGYNEQFF
-,TRBD2,TRBV2,TRBJ2-3,TGTGCCAGCGCTTCCCTAGCGGGGGTTTTGGATACGCAGTATTTT,CASASLAGVLDTQYF
few,-,TRBV27,TRBJ1-6,TGTGCCAGCAGTTTAAGGTCGCGCGATCTTGGGACACATGTTAATTCACCCCTCCACTTT,CASSLRSRDLGTHVNSPLHF
once,TRBD2,TRBV9,TRBJ2-2,TGTGCCAGCAGCGAAAGCGGGACGAACACCGGGGAGCTGTTTTTT,CASSESGTNTGELFF
-,TRBD1,TRBV6-6,TRBJ1-5,TGTGCCAGCAGTCAAATGCCCAGGGGGACGGGCAATCAGCCCCAGCATTTT,CASSQMPRGTGNQPQHF
-,-,TRBV9,TRBJ2-3,TGTGCCAGCAGCGTCTTCGGTCCCCCGGATACGCAGTATTTT,CASSVFGPPDTQYF
-,-,TRBV2,TRBJ2-2,TGTGCCAGCAGTGCCGCCTACGCCGGGGAGCTGTTTTTT,CASSAAYAGELFF